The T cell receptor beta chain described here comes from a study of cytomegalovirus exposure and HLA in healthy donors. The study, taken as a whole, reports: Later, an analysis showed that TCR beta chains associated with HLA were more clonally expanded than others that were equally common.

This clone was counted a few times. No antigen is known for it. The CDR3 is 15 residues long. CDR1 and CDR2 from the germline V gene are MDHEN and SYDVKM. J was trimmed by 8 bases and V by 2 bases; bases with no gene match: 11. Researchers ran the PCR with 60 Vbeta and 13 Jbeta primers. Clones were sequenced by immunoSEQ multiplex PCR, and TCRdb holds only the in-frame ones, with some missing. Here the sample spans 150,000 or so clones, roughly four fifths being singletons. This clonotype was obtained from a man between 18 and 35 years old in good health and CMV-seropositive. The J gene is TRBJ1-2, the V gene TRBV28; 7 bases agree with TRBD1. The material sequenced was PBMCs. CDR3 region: CASSLPSRGQRGYTF. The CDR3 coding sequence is TGTGCCAGCAGTTTACCCAGCAGGGGACAGCGCGGCTACACCTTC.